The 15 T cell receptor beta chains below come from one sample, sequenced in a study of blood T cell repertoires in COVID-19. Assay: immunoSEQ multiplex PCR; the TCRdb copy retains only in-frame clones and omits some. The table has around 100,000 clones, 88% seen once. The material sequenced was peripheral blood. These receptors were taken from a woman in her fifties or sixties with acute or convalescent COVID-19.

The V gene is TRBV10-2, the J gene TRBJ1-5; 11 bases fit TRBD1. The germline CDR1 and CDR2 sequences are WSHSY and SAAADI. With V trimmed by 8 bases and J by 11 bases, 11 bases remained unmatched. CDR3 length: 14 residues. CDR3 sequence (DNA): TGCGCCAGCCGGCAGGGGACAGGGGGAGAGTCCCAGCATTTT. This gives the protein CASRQGTGGESQHF.

On this clone itself: The junction departs from the called germline gene at one end, perhaps through a read error. The chain couples TRBV29-1 to TRBJ2-3; D gene uncertain. CDR1 is SQVTM, CDR2 ANQGSEA, per germline. This CDR3 has 15 amino acids. The CDR3 coding sequence is TGCAGCGTGGAAGCTAGGTTTCCTAGCACAGATACGCAGTATTTT. Translation: CSVEARFPSTDTQYF.

This chain connects TRBV20-1 to TRBJ1-5; 8 nucleotides align to TRBD1. V shed 3 bases and J 6 bases; nucleotides not matched to a gene: 7. This CDR3 spans 14 amino acids. Germline CDR1 and CDR2: DFQATT and SNEGSKA (reference sequence). CDR3 loop: CSASRDRRTQPQHF. In nucleotides, the CDR3 is TGCAGTGCTAGTAGGGACAGGCGGACTCAGCCCCAGCATTTT.

The V gene is TRBV3-1 (or the pseudogene TRBV3-2), the J gene TRBJ2-3; D unclear. Trimming removed 1 base at V and 5 bases at J, with 7 bases between. Per the germline V gene, CDR1 is LGHDT and CDR2 is YNNKEL (reference sequence). This CDR3 spans 13 amino acids. CDR3 sequence reads: CASSQGALDTQYF. As DNA, the CDR3 is TGTGCCAGCAGCCAAGGGGCCTTAGATACGCAGTATTTT.

Here the CDR3 reads CASKIRQGPQPQHF. The CDR3 DNA is TGTGCCAGCAAGATACGACAGGGACCTCAGCCCCAGCATTTT. The V call is TRBV2, the J call TRBJ1-5; TRBD1 matches at 7 bases. V lost 7 bases to trimming and J lost 6 bases; unmatched junction nucleotides: 9. The CDR3 is made up of 14 amino acids. The germline gives CDR1 SNHLY, CDR2 FYNNEI.

This clone was detected once. The chain is built from TRBV24-1 and TRBJ2-1, with D perhaps TRBD2 (5 bases). The CDR3 is made up of 15 amino acids. V lost 5 bases and J lost 4, with 14 bases in between. CDR1 and CDR2 from the germline V gene are KGHDR and SFDVKD. The CDR3 DNA reads TGTGCCACCAGTGGCGGTCAGAGGGCTTACAATGAGCAGTTCTTC. Translation gives CATSGGQRAYNEQFF.

V gene TRBV6-2 or TRBV6-3 combines with J gene TRBJ1-1; TRBD1 aligns across 8 bases. CDR1 and CDR2 (germline): MNHEY, SVGEGT. Trimming took 0 bases from V and 0 from J; bases not matched to a gene: 9. The CDR3 has 18 amino acids. The CDR3 coding sequence is TGTGCCAGCAGTTACTCCGCATATGGACAGGGACTGAACACTGAAGCTTTCTTT. It yields the protein CASSYSAYGQGLNTEAFF.

This rearrangement joins TRBV5-4 to TRBJ1-2, with D possibly TRBD1 on 6 matching bases. The V gene's germline CDR1 is SGHNT and CDR2 YYREEE (reference sequence). The CDR3 loop spans 15 amino acids. The V and J ends lost 0 bases and 7 bases respectively, with 16 bases between them. The CDR3 here is CASSLAGPGVVGYTF. DNA for the CDR3: TGTGCCAGCAGCTTGGCCGGGCCAGGGGTGGTTGGCTACACCTTC.

The chain combines TRBV24-1 with TRBJ2-5; D possibly corresponds to TRBD1 (7 bases). The CDR3 is 15 amino acids. V gave up 3 bases and J gave up 5 bases, with 15 bases separating them. CDR1 and CDR2 (germline): KGHDR, SFDVKD. The CDR3 sequence: CATSDPTGAGETQYF. The CDR3 coding sequence is TGTGCCACCAGTGATCCAACAGGGGCGGGGGAGACCCAGTACTTC.

The rearrangement links TRBV11-3 to TRBJ2-1; 10 nucleotides align to TRBD2. CDR3 length: 15 amino acids. The trim removed 6 bases at V and 8 bases at J, leaving 10 bases unmatched. The V gene's germline CDR1 is SGHNT and CDR2 YENEEA. The CDR3 is CASRPTGLARHEQFF. In nucleotides, the CDR3 is TGTGCCAGCAGGCCGACGGGACTAGCGAGACATGAGCAGTTCTTC.

A word on this clone: The sample has other DNA sequences that encode this CDR3 too. V usage is TRBV28 and J usage is TRBJ1-2; 9 positions match TRBD1. V dropped 6 bases and J dropped 8; count of bases not matched to a gene: 7. Germline V gene lookup returns CDR1 MDHEN and CDR2 SYDVKM. CDR3 length: 13 amino acids. CDR3 sequence (DNA): TGTGCCAGCAGCTCGGGACAGGGAGGAGGCTACACCTTC. It encodes CASSSGQGGGYTF.

This clone appeared once. The gene calls are TRBV27 and TRBJ1-6; D is ambiguous. The CDR3 runs to 14 residues. The V end lost 3 bases, the J end lost 7 bases, and 10 bases lay between the germline ends. The germline CDR1 and CDR2 sequences are MNHEY and SMNVEV (reference sequence). The CDR3 loop reads CASSLGQANSPLHF. The CDR3 DNA follows: TGTGCCAGCAGTTTGGGCCAGGCGAATTCACCCCTCCACTTT.

The chain carries TRBV2 and TRBJ1-1; TRBD1 might be the D (5 bases). Trimming took off 8 bases at V and 0 bases at J, with 10 bases between the two ends. The CDR3 covers 13 residues. Germline V gene data show CDR1 as SNHLY and CDR2 as FYNNEI. Here the CDR3 reads CASQDRMNTEAFF. Written as DNA, the CDR3 is TGTGCCAGCCAAGACAGAATGAACACTGAAGCTTTCTTT.

This chain uses TRBV2 with TRBJ1-4; TRBD1 matches at 8 bases. CDR3 length equals 14 residues. J was trimmed by 2 bases and V by 7 bases; bases with no gene match: 3. Germline assignment: CDR1 SNHLY and CDR2 FYNNEI. CDR3 DNA: TGTGCCAGCATGAGGGACAGGACTAATGAAAAACTGTTTTTT. Translation: CASMRDRTNEKLFF. The full variable domain, its missing parts supplied by reference TRBV2 and TRBJ1-4, is EPEVTQTPSHQVTQMGQEVILRCVPISNHLYFYWYRQILGQKVEFLVSFYNNEISEKSEIFDDQFSVERPDGSNFTLKIRSTKLEDSAMYFCASMRDRTNEKLFFGSGTQLSVL.

The V call is TRBV19, the J call TRBJ1-1, with unresolved D. Germline assignment: CDR1 LNHDA and CDR2 SQIVND (reference sequence). The CDR3 is 15 residues long. V was cut by 5 bases and J by 0 bases, with 13 bases left in between. The CDR3 is CASSANPYMNTEAFF. The CDR3 coding sequence is TGTGCCAGTAGTGCCAACCCTTACATGAACACTGAAGCTTTCTTT.